The 16 T cell receptor beta chains reported below all come from one sample, sequenced in a study of cytomegalovirus exposure and HLA in healthy donors. Assay used: immunoSEQ multiplex PCR; TCRdb lists only in-frame clones, some missing. The data contain over 150,000 clones, more than 65% of them singletons. The sample taken for sequencing was PBMCs. The receptors were sampled from a woman aged 25-40 years in good health and CMV-seropositive.

This chain links TRBV29-1 with TRBJ2-2; 9 bases align to TRBD1. Losses at the gene ends were 7 bases for V and 0 bases for J; bases not matched to a gene: 9. Germline V lookup: CDR1 SQVTM, CDR2 ANQGSEA. The CDR3 loop spans 16 amino acids. In DNA, the CDR3 is TGCAGCGCCGCGGGACAGGGCGCACCGAACACCGGGGAGCTGTTTTTT. Translating it yields CSAAGQGAPNTGELFF.

This clone was counted a few times. The chain couples TRBV6-5 to TRBJ1-5; D ambiguous. CDR1 is MNHEY and CDR2 is SVGAGI in the germline V gene. The CDR3 is 14 amino acids. V was cut by 6 bases and J by 8 bases, with 17 bases left in between. The CDR3 bases are TGTGCCAGCAGCCGAAAGGGCGGGTTGGAGCCCCAGCATTTT. Translating it yields CASSRKGGLEPQHF.

The gene calls are TRBV6-5 and TRBJ2-3; 10 bases fit TRBD1. The germline CDR1 and CDR2 sequences are MNHEY and SVGAGI. J was trimmed by 4 bases and V by 8 bases; bases with no gene match: 6. This CDR3 comprises 14 residues. As DNA, the CDR3 is TGTGCCAGCGGGCGGACAGGGGGGGCAGATACGCAGTATTTT. This translates into CASGRTGGADTQYF.

The chain is built from TRBV7-9 and TRBJ1-4; D is unresolved. CDR1 and CDR2 (germline): SEHNR, FQNEAQ (reference sequence). V dropped 5 bases and J dropped 0 bases, with 10 bases sitting between them. The CDR3 totals 15 residues. The CDR3 DNA reads TGTGCCAGCAGCCTATCAGCGGCAACTAATGAAAAACTGTTTTTT. Translation gives CASSLSAATNEKLFF.

The chain has TRBV5-1 and TRBJ1-2, with TRBD1 identical over 8 bases. V shed 2 bases, J shed 5 bases, and the junction held 8 bases outside the gene matches. The CDR3 totals 15 residues. Germline assignment: CDR1 SGHRS and CDR2 YFSETQ. CDR3 DNA: TGCGCCAGCAGCTTAGGTGGACAGGGAGAGTATGGCTACACCTTC. It yields the protein CASSLGGQGEYGYTF.

A single count supports this clone. This rearrangement joins TRBV27 to TRBJ1-2; 9 nucleotides line up with TRBD1. Germline-derived CDR1 and CDR2 are MNHEY and SMNVEV (reference sequence). Trimming took 2 bases from V and 7 from J; bases not matched to a gene: 11. This CDR3 region has 16 residues. CDR3 DNA sequence: TGTGCCAGCAGTTTAGGGCGTACAGGGGGCGCGGCTGGCTACACCTTC. This sequence encodes CASSLGRTGGAAGYTF.

This rearrangement joins TRBV7-6 to TRBJ2-1; TRBD2 matches 7 bases. The CDR3 loop spans 14 amino acids. Germline loops: CDR1 SGHVS, CDR2 FNYEAQ. Trimming took 1 base from V and 9 from J; bases not matched to a gene: 6. The CDR3 is CASSLGPAGREQFF. The CDR3, as DNA: TGTGCCAGCAGCTTAGGTCCAGCGGGACGTGAGCAGTTCTTC.

The V and J genes are TRBV5-1 and TRBJ2-2; no definite D call. The length of the CDR3 is 14 residues. CDR1 and CDR2 from the germline V gene are SGHRS and YFSETQ. V lost 6 bases, J lost 3 bases, and 12 bases lay in between. The CDR3 coding sequence is TGCGCCAGCACCCGCGCCCGCGACACCGGGGAGCTGTTTTTT. Its translation is CASTRARDTGELFF.

V and J are TRBV5-6 and TRBJ2-7; 10 nucleotides agree with TRBD1. The CDR3 length is 14 residues. Germline CDR1 SGHDT, CDR2 YYEEEE. The trim removed 4 bases at V and 8 bases at J, leaving 9 bases unmatched. In DNA form, the CDR3 reads TGTGCCAGCAGCGGACCAAGACAGGGGGCAAAGCAGTACTTC. This translates into CASSGPRQGAKQYF.

The chain combines TRBV2 with TRBJ2-1; TRBD1 might be the D (5 bases). Germline V gives CDR1 SNHLY, CDR2 FYNNEI. The CDR3 covers 15 residues. Trimming pared 6 bases from V and 0 bases from J, leaving 12 bases between. CDR3 region: CASRVPDSSYNEQFF. DNA for the CDR3: TGTGCCAGCAGGGTTCCCGACAGCTCCTACAATGAGCAGTTCTTC.

The rearrangement links TRBV6-1 to TRBJ1-1, with a possible D match to TRBD1 (5 bases). The CDR3 extends over 11 amino acids. Trimming pared 5 bases from V and 8 bases from J, leaving 9 bases between. CDR1 MNHNS and CDR2 SASEGT come from the germline V gene. The CDR3 is CASSFRVEAFF. Written as DNA, the CDR3 is TGTGCCAGCAGTTTCAGGGTCGAAGCTTTCTTT.

The chain joins TRBV6-6 to TRBJ1-1, with TRBD1 as a possible D gene (5 bases). Trimming took off 6 bases at V and 4 bases at J, with 18 bases between the two ends. Germline V lookup: CDR1 MNHNY, CDR2 SVGAGI (reference sequence). The CDR3 consists of 15 residues. DNA for the CDR3: TGTGCCAGCAGGGACGGGGGGACTATAGGCACTGAAGCTTTCTTT. Protein sequence: CASRDGGTIGTEAFF.

This clone showed up just a few times. The gene calls are TRBV29-1 and TRBJ1-4, with TRBD1 as a possible D gene (5 bases). From germline, CDR1 is SQVTM and CDR2 ANQGSEA. The CDR3 extends over 12 amino acids. V gave up 6 bases and J gave up 8 bases, with 13 bases separating them. CDR3 loop: CSVRGLREKLFF. CDR3 DNA: TGCAGCGTAAGGGGACTGCGGGAAAAACTGTTTTTT.

The CDR3 DNA sequence: TGTGCCACTACTAGCGGGTCCCCCTACAATGAGCAGTTCTTC. Its protein product is CATTSGSPYNEQFF. The V call is TRBV19, the J call TRBJ2-1; 9 positions match TRBD2. V was clipped by 10 bases and J by 2 bases; unmatched bases: 6. Germline loops: CDR1 LNHDA, CDR2 SQIVND (reference sequence). The CDR3 length is 14 residues.

In the case of this clone: This may stem from a read error, because a much larger clone lies one nucleotide away. This specimen includes other DNA sequences encoding the same CDR3. This sequence joins TRBV6-1 and TRBJ1-5; tentative D call: TRBD1 (6 bases). Germline V gene sequence: CDR1 MNHNS, CDR2 SASEGT. This CDR3 contains 13 residues. Trimming shortened V by 6 bases and J by 4 bases, and 10 bases separated the two germline ends. The CDR3 nucleotides are TGTGCCAGCAGCCCAACAGGGAATCAGCCCCAGCATTTT. Protein product: CASSPTGNQPQHF.

V and J are TRBV6-1 and TRBJ2-3, with D perhaps TRBD2 (6 bases). This CDR3 contains 13 residues. V dropped 6 bases and J dropped 6 bases, with 13 bases sitting between them. Germline V lookup: CDR1 MNHNS, CDR2 SASEGT. The CDR3 sequence: CASRGDSRDTQYF. The DNA for the CDR3 is TGTGCCAGCAGGGGGGACTCCCGCGATACGCAGTATTTT.